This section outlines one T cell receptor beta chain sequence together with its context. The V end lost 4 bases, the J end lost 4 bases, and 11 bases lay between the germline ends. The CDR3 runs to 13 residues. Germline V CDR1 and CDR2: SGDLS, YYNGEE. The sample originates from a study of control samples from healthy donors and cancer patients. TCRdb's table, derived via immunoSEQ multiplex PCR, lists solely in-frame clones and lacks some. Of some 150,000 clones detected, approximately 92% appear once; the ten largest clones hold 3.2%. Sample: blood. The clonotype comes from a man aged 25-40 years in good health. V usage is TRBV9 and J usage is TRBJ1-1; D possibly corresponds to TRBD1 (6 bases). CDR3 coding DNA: TGTGCCAGCAGCCGAGGGGGGAGCACTGAAGCTTTCTTT. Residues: CASSRGGSTEAFF.